The entry below gives a single T cell receptor beta chain sequence along with its context. The data are from a study of blood T cell repertoires in COVID-19. Sequencing was performed with immunoSEQ multiplex PCR; in TCRdb, only in-frame clones are kept and a portion is missing. The sample lists over 250,000 clones; approximately 90% were seen once. Specimen: PBMCs or T cells enriched from blood (not recorded which). The receptor was isolated from a man between 35 and 55 years old who had recovered from COVID-19.

Here the CDR3 DNA reads TGTGCCAGCAGCTTCTTGGCTAGCGGGCCTGACCAAGAGACCCAGTACTTC. Translation: CASSFLASGPDQETQYF. The chain recombines TRBV7-6 with TRBJ2-5; 8 bases are shared with TRBD2. Germline V lookup: CDR1 SGHVS, CDR2 FNYEAQ. Trimming took 3 bases from V and 0 from J; bases not matched to a gene: 9. The CDR3 has 17 amino acids. The full variable domain, in which reference TRBV7-6 and TRBJ2-5 provide the parts outside the CDR3, is GAGVSQSPRYKVTKRGQDVALRCDPISGHVSLYWYRQALGQGPEFLTYFNYEAQQDKSGLPNDRFSAERPEGSISTLTIQRTEQRDSAMYRCASSFLASGPDQETQYFGPGTRLLVL.